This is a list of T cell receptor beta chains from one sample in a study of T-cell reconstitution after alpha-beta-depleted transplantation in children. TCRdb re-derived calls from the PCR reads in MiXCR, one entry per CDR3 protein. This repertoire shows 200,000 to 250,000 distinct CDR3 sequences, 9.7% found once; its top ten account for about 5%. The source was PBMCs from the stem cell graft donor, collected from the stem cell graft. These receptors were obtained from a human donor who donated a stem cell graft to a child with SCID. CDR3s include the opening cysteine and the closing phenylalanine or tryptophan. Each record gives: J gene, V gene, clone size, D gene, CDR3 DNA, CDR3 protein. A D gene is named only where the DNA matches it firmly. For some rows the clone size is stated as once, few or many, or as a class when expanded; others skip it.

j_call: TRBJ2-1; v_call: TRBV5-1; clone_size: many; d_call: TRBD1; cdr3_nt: TGCGCCAGCAGCTTGTCGGGACAGGGTCATGAGCAGTTCTTC; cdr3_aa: CASSLSGQGHEQFF
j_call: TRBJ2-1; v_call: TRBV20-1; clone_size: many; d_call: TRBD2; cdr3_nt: TGCAGTGCTAGTTTTTTGGGGGGGATATTGTACAATGAGCAGTTCTTC; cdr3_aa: CSASFLGGILYNEQFF
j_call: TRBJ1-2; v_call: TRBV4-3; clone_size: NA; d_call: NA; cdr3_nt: TGCGCCAGCAGCTCCCGGAGGGGGGACTCATATGGCTACACCTTC; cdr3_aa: CASSSRRGDSYGYTF
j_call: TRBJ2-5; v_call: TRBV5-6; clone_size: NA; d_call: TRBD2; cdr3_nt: TGTGCCAACAGCCAGGCGGGGGTCGTCTTTCGCGCGGAGACCCAGTACTTC; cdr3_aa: CANSQAGVVFRAETQYF
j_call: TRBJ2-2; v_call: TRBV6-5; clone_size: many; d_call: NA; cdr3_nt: TGTGCCAGCAGTTACTTCCCCGTGGGACACCTCACCGGGGAGCTGTTTTTT; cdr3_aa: CASSYFPVGHLTGELFF
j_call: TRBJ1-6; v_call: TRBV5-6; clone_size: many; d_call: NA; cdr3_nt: TGTGCCAGCAGCTTGGGTCCGGCTACTCGTAATTCACCCCTCCACTTT; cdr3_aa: CASSLGPATRNSPLHF
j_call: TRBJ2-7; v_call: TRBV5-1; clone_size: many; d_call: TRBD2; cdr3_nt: TGCGCCAGCAGCCGGACTAGCGGGGGGTGGGAGCAGTACTTC; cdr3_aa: CASSRTSGGWEQYF
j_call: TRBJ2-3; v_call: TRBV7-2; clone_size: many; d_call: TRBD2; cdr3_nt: TGTGCCAGCGGCGAGGGGTTAGCGGGGACAGATACGCAGTATTTT; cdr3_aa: CASGEGLAGTDTQYF
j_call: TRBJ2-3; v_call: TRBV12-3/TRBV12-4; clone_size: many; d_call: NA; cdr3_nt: TGTGCCAGCAGTGCCAGGGGAATTGGAACAGATACGCAGTATTTT; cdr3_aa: CASSARGIGTDTQYF
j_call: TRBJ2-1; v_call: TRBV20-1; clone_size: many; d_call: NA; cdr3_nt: TGCAGTGCCCAGGGGACAACCTACAATGAGCAGTTCTTC; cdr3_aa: CSAQGTTYNEQFF